This T cell receptor beta chain was identified during a study of Ad26.COV2.S vaccination and SARS-CoV-2 variants (dated by TCRdb to about 2021). For the study in its entirety: Vaccine-arm donors were drawn from COV1001, a multicentre, randomized, double-blind, placebo-controlled phase I-IIa trial of Ad26.COV2.S in healthy adults. The TCR-sequenced set comprised around 30 samples: some 20 Ad26.COV2.S vaccine recipients, 5 placebo recipients and 8 SARS-CoV-2 convalescent individuals. TCRbeta repertoire sequencing was used to assess the specificity and breadth of SARS-CoV-2-reactive T cell receptors after Ad26.COV2.S vaccination. Trial participants were randomized into five groups of five: low-dose or high-dose Ad26.COV2.S given once or twice, or placebo on both occasions. Investigators did not know the trial group allocation while performing experiments and assessing outcomes. Ad26.COV2.S was administered intramuscularly at 5 x 10^10 or 1 x 10^11 viral particles, either as a single shot or as two shots given 56 days apart.

With regard to this clone: No antigen is known for it. One base away there is no much larger clone; base qualities are not given.

The meaning of the sample's treatment or condition label: around 19 received Ad26.COV2.S at low or high dose, single or two shots; roughly five received placebo; per-sample allocation not given. For vaccine and placebo recipients, the sequenced repertoires came from samples collected on day 63 after the first injection. In Cohort 1b, 25 to 30 adults aged 18-55 years were enrolled at a single site in Boston, USA, between 29 July and 7 August 2020. Ad26.COV2.S was a replication-incompetent adenovirus type 26 vector expressing a prefusion-stabilized SARS-CoV-2 spike protein from the original Wuhan strain. Broader findings and caveats from the paper: Ad26.COV2.S recipients had higher spike-specific TCR breadth than placebo recipients (P = 0.0014). After vaccination, substantial breadth of spike-specific CD8+ and CD4+ T cell responses was reported. Non-spike TCR breadth was comparable between vaccine and placebo recipients, consistent with the vaccine containing only spike. It was noted by the authors that total T cell responses may have been underestimated by the TCR breadth and depth analyses. The study was not powered for comparison of responses between vaccine doses or regimens.

CDR1 DFQATT and CDR2 SNEGSKA are derived from the germline V gene (reference sequence). There are 10 amino acids in the CDR3, from cysteine to phenylalanine inclusive. The sequence is cut down to CDR3 DNA, 30 bases in frame from base 1. The V and J ends are trimmed by 6 bases and 8 bases, leaving 8 bases between them. TCRbeta CDR3 regions were sequenced with the immunoSEQ Assay. After extraction, genomic DNA underwent amplification by bias-controlled multiplex PCR, followed by high-throughput sequencing. As for how the authors treated the data: To quantify the absolute abundance of every unique TCRbeta CDR3 region, sequences were collapsed and filtered. T cell fraction was estimated by normalizing TCRbeta template counts to usable DNA, with usable DNA measured through amplification of reference genes found in all nucleated cells. Repertoire TCRs were annotated as SARS-CoV-2-specific by exact matching of V gene, CDR3 amino acid sequence and J gene to a known reactive TCR set. MIRA supplied the reference SARS-CoV-2 TCR set, which was filtered for enrichment in COVID-19-positive ImmuneCODE repertoires so that public or cross-reactive TCRs were removed. Using the MIRA antigens, annotated TCRs were further analysed by specific ORF or by position within an ORF. Breadth was defined as annotated unique rearrangements over total unique productive rearrangements; depth was the summed frequency of those rearrangements. TCR breadth was compared between groups using two-sided Wilcoxon rank-sum tests. TCRdb carries this immuneACCESS record with in-frame sequences only. Its versions omit some clonotypes, under half of them owing to an unresolved V gene in the studies checked, with the rest unexplained. V and J calls and clone size are those listed in that table; D and trimming were worked out from the DNA. The sample has about 350,000 clones on record, about 89% of them singletons. Approximately 4.5% of the sample is taken by the ten largest.

The TCR sequence derives from a person aged 18-60 years who received the Ad26.COV2.S COVID-19 vaccine or a placebo. The rearrangement joined TRBV20-1 to TRBJ2-1, and the D gene may be TRBD2, 6 bases matching. Sample: peripheral blood, taken in a trial of Ad26.COV2.S vaccine versus placebo. The CDR3 region has the sequence CSAGSYEQFF. The DNA is as follows: TGCAGTGCCGGGAGTTATGAGCAGTTCTTC.